This TCR beta chain came from a study of blood T cells in healthy people across ages (dated by TCRdb to between 2014 and 2017). For context, the study as a whole: In model experiments, roughly one uniquely barcoded TCR beta cDNA molecule per two T cells was captured by template switching. The study measured age-related changes in TCR beta repertoire diversity using deep sequencing normalized with unique cDNA molecular identifiers. To avoid experimental bias, donors of different ages were randomly spread across the sequencing lanes. Donors were grouped into four age groups: young (average roughly 17 years), middle-aged (over 35), aged (around 60) and long-lived (approximately 78). Using the same blood draw, the study looked at two additional independent replicas of 1 million unique cDNA reads for two donors, one aged 18 to 30 and the other aged 80 or older.

On this clonotype: Its recognized antigen is unknown. There are no base qualities to consult, and no much larger clone falls within one base.

Libraries were constructed by 5' RACE. For sequencing, an Illumina HiSeq 2500 was employed. A second PCR of roughly 6 to 11 cycles was run with a J-beta primer mix and a sample-barcoded 5' primer. Each TCR beta cDNA molecule received a unique molecular identifier from a template-switch 5' adaptor carrying 12 random nucleotides. Each sample yielded at least 2.5 million CDR3-containing paired-end reads. All of the RNA was converted into first-strand cDNA using the Mint cDNA synthesis kit, with a TRBC-specific oligonucleotide serving as the primer. All cDNA was treated with uracil-DNA glycosylase and then went through a first 18-cycle PCR with the universal primers M1SS and BC2_uni_R. In the original analysis: Normalization of each sample was performed by random selection of 1 million high-quality reads, each carrying a distinct molecular identifier. Instead of being binned into consensus sequences, reads with shared molecular identifiers were discarded. CDR3 identification, clonotype clustering and error correction used MiTCR with a Q25 quality threshold and the strictest error-elimination algorithm. A nonparametric unseen species model with Euler transformation was used to estimate lower-bound total TCR beta diversity. The public reads were reprocessed in TCRdb via fastp at Q25 and MiXCR, keeping in-frame beta chains. Rows are combined by CDR3 protein, so each entry shows the most common genes and DNA. The V and J calls were not made by the authors but by TCRdb's processing. The sample table shows about 800,000 distinct CDR3 sequences, and over 45% are seen once. The top ten clonotypes cover 22% of the sample.

Donors were a few dozen systemically healthy Caucasian individuals from Russia aged roughly 6 to 100 years. Each donor gave approximately 9.4 milliliters of peripheral blood, drawn into EDTA-treated Vacutainer tubes. Ficoll-Paque density-gradient centrifugation was used to isolate PBMCs, with at least 7 million per sample. Trizol reagent was used to extract total RNA from PBMCs, with at least 5.5 micrograms per sample. For every donor, an aliquot of PBMCs went through flow cytometry to measure the percentages of naive CD45RAhigh/CD27high T cells. Deletion took 4 bases off V and 4 bases off J, with a span of 20 bases between the germline ends. Per the germline V gene (reference sequence), MNHEY is the CDR1 and SMNVEV is the CDR2. Including cysteine and phenylalanine, the CDR3 has 17 amino acids. The only DNA kept is the CDR3, 51 bases in frame from the first base. The study at large found these results: Observed TCR beta diversity correlated strongly with the percentage of naive T cells measured by flow cytometry. Since profiling was done on bulk unsorted PBMCs, naive and antigen-experienced compartments could not be conclusively compared. The CMV infection status of donors was not known, potentially confounding age-related changes in expanded clonotypes. Estimates of total diversity based on one million sequenced T cells were regarded as lower bounds and as underestimates. Observed TCR beta diversity per million T cells fell roughly linearly with age, and a significant reduction was already apparent by age roughly 40. Compared with the aged group, the long-lived group had more naive CD4+ T cells, fewer expanded clones and increased TCR diversity, suggesting age selection.

The sequenced material came from blood. This receptor was obtained from a man younger than 40 in good health. The V and J genes are TRBV27 and TRBJ2-4, with TRBD1 tentatively as D gene (6 bases match). The CDR3 in this case is CASSSTNRDPGKNIQYF. Read as DNA, the sequence is TGTGCCAGCAGTTCCACCAACAGGGACCCTGGTAAAAACATTCAGTACTTC.